This entry features one TCR beta chain sequence. The antigen remains unidentified. One entry per CDR3 protein, called by TCRdb with MiXCR from the 5' RACE reads. The table includes roughly 670,000 distinct CDR3 sequences, 15% to 20% detected once. The data originate from a study of CD8 T cells in ankylosing spondylitis. General study results and limits: Ankylosing spondylitis blood appeared to be characterized by a TCR beta motif of eight or nine highly homologous variants. Disease-linked clones reportedly concentrated significantly in matched ankylosing spondylitis synovial fluid. As for the disease-linked clones, they showed a CD8+ phenotype and occurred at relatively low frequencies in peripheral blood.

This CDR3 is 15 amino acids long. V lost 4 bases, J lost 0 bases, and 7 bases stayed unmatched. Germline CDR1 is SGHRS and CDR2 is YFSETQ. The TCR sequence derives from a male donor with ankylosing spondylitis. Sequences were obtained from blood, either unsorted or a sorted T cell fraction (not recorded which). V usage is TRBV5-1 and J usage is TRBJ2-7; 7 positions agree with TRBD1. This CDR3 reads CASSQPTGYSYEQYF. The CDR3 nucleotides are TGCGCCAGCAGCCAACCGACAGGGTACTCCTACGAGCAGTACTTC.